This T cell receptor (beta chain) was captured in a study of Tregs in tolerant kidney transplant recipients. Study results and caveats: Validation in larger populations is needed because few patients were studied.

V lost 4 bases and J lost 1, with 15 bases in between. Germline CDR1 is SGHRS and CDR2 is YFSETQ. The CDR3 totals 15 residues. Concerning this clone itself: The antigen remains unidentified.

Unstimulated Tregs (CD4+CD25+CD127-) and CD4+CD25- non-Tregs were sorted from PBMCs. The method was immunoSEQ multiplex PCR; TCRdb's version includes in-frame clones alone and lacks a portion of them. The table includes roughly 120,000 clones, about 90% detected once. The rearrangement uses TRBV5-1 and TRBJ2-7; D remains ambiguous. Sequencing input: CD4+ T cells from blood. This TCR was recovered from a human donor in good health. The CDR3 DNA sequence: TGCGCCAGCAGCACTATCCCGGATAGTTCCTACGAGCAGTACTTC. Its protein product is CASSTIPDSSYEQYF.